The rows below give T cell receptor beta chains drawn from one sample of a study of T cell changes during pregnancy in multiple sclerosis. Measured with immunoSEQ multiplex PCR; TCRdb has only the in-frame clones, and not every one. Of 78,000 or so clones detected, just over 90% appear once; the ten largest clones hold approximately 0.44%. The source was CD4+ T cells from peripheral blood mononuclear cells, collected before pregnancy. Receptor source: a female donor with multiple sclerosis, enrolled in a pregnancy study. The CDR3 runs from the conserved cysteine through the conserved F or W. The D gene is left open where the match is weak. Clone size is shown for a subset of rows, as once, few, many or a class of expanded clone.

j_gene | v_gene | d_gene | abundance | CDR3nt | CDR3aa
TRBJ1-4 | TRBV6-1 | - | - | TGTGCCAGCAGAGTCCGGGGAGGGAATGAAAAACTGTTTTTT | CASRVRGGNEKLFF
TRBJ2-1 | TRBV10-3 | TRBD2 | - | TGTGCCACCACTAGCGGGGGGGCCACACGCAAGTTCTTC | CATTSGGATRKFF
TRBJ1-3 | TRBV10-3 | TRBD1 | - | TGTGCCATCAAGAAGGGACAGGCCGGCTCTGGAAACACCATATATTTT | CAIKKGQAGSGNTIYF
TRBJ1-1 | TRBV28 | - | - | TGTGCCAGCAGTTTACGGGGGAAGACCCTTAATTTGGCTGAAGCTTTCTTT | CASSLRGKTLNLAEAFF
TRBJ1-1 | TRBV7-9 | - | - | TGTGCCAGCAGCCCCCAGGGAGGGATGGTTAATGAAGCTTTCTTT | CASSPQGGMVNEAFF
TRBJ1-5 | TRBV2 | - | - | TGTGCCAGCAGTAGGCAGGGCGACAATCAGCCCCAGCATTTT | CASSRQGDNQPQHF
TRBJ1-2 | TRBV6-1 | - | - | TGTGCCAGCAGTGCCAACAGGGCACGGAACTATGGCTACACCTTC | CASSANRARNYGYTF
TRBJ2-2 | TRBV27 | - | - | TGTGCCAGCAGTTTCCTAGGAACGAACACCGGGGAGCTGTTTTTT | CASSFLGTNTGELFF
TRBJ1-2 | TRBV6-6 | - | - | TGTGCCAGCAGTTCCGGACGAGGGAACTATGGCTACACCTTC | CASSSGRGNYGYTF
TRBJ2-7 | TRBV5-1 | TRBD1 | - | TGCGCCAGCAGCTTGGTTCCCCCGGGACAGAAAGCCTACGAGCAGTACTTC | CASSLVPPGQKAYEQYF
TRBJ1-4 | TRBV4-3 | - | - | TGCGCCAGCAGCCAAGATTCCCGAGCCCGGAATGAAAAACTGTTTTTT | CASSQDSRARNEKLFF
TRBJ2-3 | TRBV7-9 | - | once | TGTGCCAGCAGCTTATTTGTCACCCTAAGCACAGATACGCAGTATTTT | CASSLFVTLSTDTQYF
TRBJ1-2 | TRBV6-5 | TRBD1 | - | TGTGCCAGCAGGCAACAGGGGATTGGGTATGGCTACACCTTC | CASRQQGIGYGYTF
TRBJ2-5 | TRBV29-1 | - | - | TGCAGCGTTGAAGAGACAGGTGATTTCCAGTACTTC | CSVEETGDFQYF
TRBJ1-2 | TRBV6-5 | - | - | TGTGCCAGCAGTTCCGGTGGCTATGGCTACACCTTC | CASSSGGYGYTF
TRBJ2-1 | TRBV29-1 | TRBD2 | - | TGCAGCGTTGAAGTAGCGGGAGGGTTCAATGAGCAGTTCTTC | CSVEVAGGFNEQFF
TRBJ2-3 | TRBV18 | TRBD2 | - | TGTGCCAGCTCGACTTCTAGCGGGAGGGGCACAGATACGCAGTATTTT | CASSTSSGRGTDTQYF
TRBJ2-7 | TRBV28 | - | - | TGTGCCAGCAGTTTAGCCCATAGCAAGCAGTACTTC | CASSLAHSKQYF
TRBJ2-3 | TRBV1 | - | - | TGCACCAGCAGCCCGACTAAGAGGTTTCGAGATACGCAGTATTTT | CTSSPTKRFRDTQYF
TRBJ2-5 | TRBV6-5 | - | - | TGTGCCAGCAGTTCGGTAACCCAAGAGACCCAGTACTTC | CASSSVTQETQYF
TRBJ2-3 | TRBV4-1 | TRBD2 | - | TGCGCCAGCAGCCAAGATGGATCGACTAGCGGGAGGCGGGGTACGCAGTATTTT | CASSQDGSTSGRRGTQYF
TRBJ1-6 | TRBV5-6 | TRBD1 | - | TGTGCCAGCAGCTTTCTCCAGGGACAGAGCTCCTATAATTCACCCCTCCACTTT | CASSFLQGQSSYNSPLHF
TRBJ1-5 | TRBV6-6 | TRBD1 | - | TGTGCCAGCAGTCGACAGGGAGTGCACCCCCAGCATTTT | CASSRQGVHPQHF
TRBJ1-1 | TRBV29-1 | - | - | TGCAGCGTCGACCCGGGCCTCGGACAGCTGAACACTGAAGCTTTCTTT | CSVDPGLGQLNTEAFF
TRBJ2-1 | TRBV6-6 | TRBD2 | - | TGTGCCAGCATCCAAGCCAGCGGGGGAATCTACAATGAGCAGTTCTTC | CASIQASGGIYNEQFF
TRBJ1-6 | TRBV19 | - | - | TGTGCCAGTAGTTTGCCGCCGGGACCCCTCCACTTT | CASSLPPGPLHF
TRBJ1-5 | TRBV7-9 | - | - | TGTGCCAGCAGCTTGACGGGGGGTCAGCCCCAGCATTTT | CASSLTGGQPQHF
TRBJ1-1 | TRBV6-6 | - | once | TGTGCCAGCAGTTGGGCGGGGAACACTGAAGCTTTCTTT | CASSWAGNTEAFF
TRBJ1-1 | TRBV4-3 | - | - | TGCGCCAGCAGCCAAGGCGGGTGGGGGGTCGACACTGAAGCTTTCTTT | CASSQGGWGVDTEAFF
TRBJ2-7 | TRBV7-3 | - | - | TGTGCCAGCAGCTTGGGCTCCCCCCCCGGCGAGCAGTACTTC | CASSLGSPPGEQYF
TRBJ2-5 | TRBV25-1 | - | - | TGTGCCAGCAGCTTTCAAGAGACCCAGTACTTC | CASSFQETQYF
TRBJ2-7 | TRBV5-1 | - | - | TGCGCCAGCAGCTTGGCCCCAGGGCCAAACTACGAGCAGTACTTC | CASSLAPGPNYEQYF
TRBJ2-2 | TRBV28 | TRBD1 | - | TGTGCCAGCAGTTTAAGGGACAGGAGAAGGGCCGGGGAGCTGTTTTTT | CASSLRDRRRAGELFF
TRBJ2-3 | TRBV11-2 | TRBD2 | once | TGTGCCAGCAGCTTCTTAGGGACTAGCGGGGGAGATACGCAGTATTTT | CASSFLGTSGGDTQYF
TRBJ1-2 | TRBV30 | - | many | TGTGCCTGGACTGCGGGAGGGGGGCATGGCTACACCTTC | CAWTAGGGHGYTF
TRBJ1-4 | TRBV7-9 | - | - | TGTGCCAGCAGCTTAGGGGGCAGCGTAAATGAAAAACTGTTTTTT | CASSLGGSVNEKLFF
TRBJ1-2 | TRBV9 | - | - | TGTGCCAGCAGCGTAGACAGGGACCATGGCTACACCTTC | CASSVDRDHGYTF
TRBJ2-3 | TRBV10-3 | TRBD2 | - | TGTGCCACCCTAGCGGGAGGGCCCACAGATACGCAGTATTTT | CATLAGGPTDTQYF
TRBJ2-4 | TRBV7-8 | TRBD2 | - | TGTGCCAGCAGTCTAGGGGAGGGCCGGGGGAACATTCAGTACTTC | CASSLGEGRGNIQYF
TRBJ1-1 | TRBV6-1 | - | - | TGTGCCAGCAGTGAAGACCACCTATTTAAGACAGGCAGGAACACTGAAGCTTTCTTT | CASSEDHLFKTGRNTEAFF
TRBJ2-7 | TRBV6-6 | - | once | TGTGCCAGCAGTCCCGCTGGGCCCAGCTCCTACGAGCAGTACTTC | CASSPAGPSSYEQYF
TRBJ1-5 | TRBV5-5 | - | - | TGTGCCAGCAGCTACGGGACACTCAATCAGCCCCAGCATTTT | CASSYGTLNQPQHF
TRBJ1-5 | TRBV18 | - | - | TGTGCCAGCTCACCCGTCCCGACAGCTTATCAGCCCCAGCATTTT | CASSPVPTAYQPQHF
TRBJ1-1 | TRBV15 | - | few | TGTGCCACCAGCAGAGATCTTTCGAGGTCCACTGAAGCTTTCTTT | CATSRDLSRSTEAFF
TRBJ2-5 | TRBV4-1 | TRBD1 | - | TGCGCCAGCAGCCAAGGTTTCGGGGGACAGGGGGAAGAGACCCAGTACTTC | CASSQGFGGQGEETQYF
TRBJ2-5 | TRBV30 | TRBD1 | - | TGTGCCTGGGAGGGGGCGGGCCAAGAGACCCAGTACTTC | CAWEGAGQETQYF
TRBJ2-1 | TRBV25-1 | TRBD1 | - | TGTGCCAGCAGTGACCACGGGACAGGGACCTACAATGAGCAGTTCTTC | CASSDHGTGTYNEQFF
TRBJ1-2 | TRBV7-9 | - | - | TGTGCCAGCAGCTTAGCGGGGGGTAACGGCTACACCTTC | CASSLAGGNGYTF
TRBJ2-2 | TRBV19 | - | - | TGTGCCAGTAGTATAGAAGGGGGTCAGGGAACCGGCACCGGGGAGCTGTTTTTT | CASSIEGGQGTGTGELFF
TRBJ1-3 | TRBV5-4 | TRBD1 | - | TGTGCCAGCAGTCAAGGACAGGGGCGAAACACCATATATTTT | CASSQGQGRNTIYF
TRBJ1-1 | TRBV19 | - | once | TGTGCCAGTAGAGGGGGTGGGGGCACTGAAGCTTTCTTT | CASRGGGGTEAFF
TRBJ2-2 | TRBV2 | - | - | TGTGCCAGCACGCGGAGGGGTGAGGCCGGGGAGCTGTTTTTT | CASTRRGEAGELFF
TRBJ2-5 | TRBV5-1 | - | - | TGCGCCAGCTCTACAGGGTCGGAAGAGACCCAGTACTTC | CASSTGSEETQYF
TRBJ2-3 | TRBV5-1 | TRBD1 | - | TGCGCCAGCAGCTTGAGACAGGGGGCCGATACGCAGTATTTT | CASSLRQGADTQYF
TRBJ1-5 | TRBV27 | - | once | TGTGCCAGCAGTTGGGGGGGAGGCAATCAGCCCCAGCATTTT | CASSWGGGNQPQHF